The 26 T cell receptor beta chains below come from one sample, sequenced in a study of T cell clonotyping in hematopoietic cell transplantation. Produced via immunoSEQ multiplex PCR; TCRdb's table is partial and in-frame only. Of thousands of clones in the sample, around 96% were seen once. This specimen was PBMCs, taken 30 days after allogeneic stem cell transplant. All receptors come from a male patient in his 40s who had an allogeneic stem cell transplant from a related donor, so the T cells may come from the graft donor. Some clones in this sample may be carry-over from other donors' samples.

The V gene is TRBV5-6, the J gene TRBJ1-4; 9 bases are shared with TRBD1. The CDR3 has 16 residues. Germline V gene lookup returns CDR1 SGHDT and CDR2 YYEEEE. V dropped 4 bases and J dropped 6; count of bases not matched to a gene: 10. For the CDR3, the DNA is TGTGCCAGCAGCCTTTCCCTGGGACAGGGCCATGAAAAACTGTTTTTT. Amino acid sequence: CASSLSLGQGHEKLFF.

The rearrangement joins TRBV30 to TRBJ1-6; a weak D match, TRBD1 (5 bases). The CDR3 covers 13 residues. Trimming took 2 bases from V and 14 from J, leaving 16 bases between them. CDR1 and CDR2 from the germline V gene are GTSNPN and SVGIG (reference sequence). The DNA of the CDR3 is TGTGCCTGGAGTTCCGGACACCCTGTGGCCCTCCACTTT. Protein sequence: CAWSSGHPVALHF.

The CDR3 region has the DNA TGTGCCAGCAGCTTAGGGGGAGGACAGACCAGCTATGGCTACACCTTC. Its translation is CASSLGGGQTSYGYTF. V is TRBV7-2 and J is TRBJ1-2, with TRBD1 as a possible D gene (6 bases). Germline loops: CDR1 SGHTA, CDR2 FQGNSA. V gave up 1 base and J gave up 4 bases, with 16 bases separating them. CDR3 size: 16 residues.

This clone appeared a single time. The chain employs TRBV5-1 and TRBJ1-1; TRBD1 matches 7 bases. CDR3 length: 15 residues. CDR1 is SGHRS, CDR2 YFSETQ, per germline. V shed 4 bases and J 2 bases; nucleotides not matched to a gene: 8. CDR3 amino acids: CASSERQGENTEAFF. CDR3 DNA: TGCGCCAGCAGCGAGAGACAGGGAGAAAACACTGAAGCTTTCTTT.

The J gene is TRBJ2-3, the V gene TRBV7-9; D is uncertain. There are 15 residues in the CDR3. Trimming took 0 bases from V and 6 from J, leaving 13 bases between them. The germline V gene encodes CDR1 SEHNR and CDR2 FQNEAQ (reference sequence). CDR3 sequence (DNA): TGTGCCAGCAGCTTAGCGAAGGGTCTGGGTGATACGCAGTATTTT. As protein: CASSLAKGLGDTQYF.

CDR3 nucleotides: TGTGCCAGCCGAGCGGGGAGCTCCTACAATGAGCAGTTCTTC. This gives the protein CASRAGSSYNEQFF. V usage is TRBV28 and J usage is TRBJ2-1; 7 positions match TRBD2. CDR1 is MDHEN, CDR2 SYDVKM, per germline. Germline trimming cut 8 bases from V and 0 bases from J; bases unmatched to any gene: 4. This CDR3 region has 14 residues.

The genes are TRBV13 and TRBJ2-7; D is undetermined. The CDR3 totals 13 residues. In germline, CDR1 is PRHDT, CDR2 FYEKMQ (reference sequence). V was pared by 10 bases and J by 3 bases, with 16 bases between. CDR3 DNA sequence: TGTGCCACTTCCGGGCGGATGAACTACGAGCAGTACTTC. This translates into CATSGRMNYEQYF.

The rearrangement links TRBV4-3 to TRBJ1-1; TRBD1 matches 9 bases. The V gene's germline CDR1 is LGHNA and CDR2 YSLEER. Germline trimming cut 5 bases from V and 4 bases from J; bases unmatched to any gene: 5. CDR3 size: 14 residues. Written as DNA, the CDR3 is TGCGCCAGCAGCTCACAGGGGGCGGGCACTGAAGCTTTCTTT. Protein: CASSSQGAGTEAFF.

This chain joins TRBV25-1 and TRBJ1-4, with D perhaps TRBD1 (6 bases). The germline gives CDR1 MGHDK, CDR2 SYGVNS. The CDR3 spans 16 residues. The V and J ends lost 2 bases and 4 bases respectively, with 14 bases between them. The CDR3 DNA sequence: TGTGCCAGCAGTGAAGACAGGAGGGGTTATAATGAAAAACTGTTTTTT. Translation gives CASSEDRRGYNEKLFF.

This chain joins TRBV10-3 and TRBJ2-6, with TRBD1 matching over 8 bases. Trimming cost V 5 bases and J 2 bases; bases outside gene matches: 14. Germline V gene data show CDR1 as ENHRY and CDR2 as SYGVKD. This CDR3 spans 19 amino acids. The CDR3 region is CAISFSDPTGVAGANVLTF. The CDR3 nucleotides read TGTGCCATCAGTTTCTCTGACCCGACAGGGGTGGCTGGGGCCAACGTCCTGACTTTC.

This clone has only one observation. This chain joins TRBV5-1 and TRBJ1-1; a weak D match, TRBD1 (5 bases). The CDR3 runs 14 residues. V was pared by 6 bases and J by 6 bases, with 18 bases between. In germline, CDR1 is SGHRS, CDR2 YFSETQ. CDR3 residues: CASKAGRGSAEAFF. The DNA of the CDR3 is TGCGCCAGCAAGGCAGGGAGAGGGTCGGCTGAAGCTTTCTTT.

This chain uses TRBV19 with TRBJ2-6, with D possibly TRBD1 on 7 matching bases. Germline values: CDR1 LNHDA, CDR2 SQIVND (reference sequence). The CDR3 totals 18 residues. Trimming cost V 4 bases and J 0 bases, with 16 bases left between them. The CDR3 DNA sequence: TGTGCCAGTAGTAGGCGGGACAGTTCTAGCTCTGGGGCCAACGTCCTGACTTTC. This gives the protein CASSRRDSSSSGANVLTF.

The chain recombines TRBV30 with TRBJ2-7, with 9 bases aligning to TRBD1. This CDR3 region has 13 residues. J gave up 5 bases and V 2 bases, and 4 bases lay outside the gene matches. CDR1 is GTSNPN and CDR2 is SVGIG in the germline V gene (reference sequence). The DNA for the CDR3 is TGTGCCTGGAGTCGGGACAGGGTCCACGAGCAGTACTTC. Translated: CAWSRDRVHEQYF.

This clone was observed once. The chain uses TRBV11-2 and TRBJ1-2; no reliable D call. V shed 1 base and J shed 5 bases, with 11 bases lying between them. This CDR3 has 14 residues. Germline assignment: CDR1 SGHAT and CDR2 FQNNGV. Written as DNA, the CDR3 is TGTGCCAGCAGCTTAGGGTCGGCCGATTATGGCTACACCTTC. The encoded protein is CASSLGSADYGYTF.

The chain recombines TRBV10-3 with TRBJ2-2; D unclear. This CDR3 has 13 amino acids. V lost 4 bases and J 1 base, leaving 4 bases between the germline ends. Germline V gives CDR1 ENHRY, CDR2 SYGVKD. CDR3 protein: CAISGQNTGELFF. The DNA for the CDR3 is TGTGCCATCAGTGGACAGAACACCGGGGAGCTGTTTTTT.

This clone came up once. The chain has TRBV27 and TRBJ1-2; D may be TRBD1 (5 bases). Germline V gene lookup returns CDR1 MNHEY and CDR2 SMNVEV (reference sequence). The ends were cut back, 6 bases at V and 6 bases at J, with 20 bases in the middle. The CDR3 is made up of 15 amino acids. The CDR3 region is CASSPQEGAANGYTF. CDR3 nucleotide sequence: TGTGCCAGCAGCCCCCAGGAAGGGGCGGCAAATGGCTACACCTTC.

Only a few counts were recorded for this clone. This chain uses TRBV7-2 with TRBJ2-2, with D possibly being TRBD1 (6 bases). V gave up 5 bases and J gave up 7 bases, with 14 bases separating them. Germline V gives CDR1 SGHTA, CDR2 FQGNSA. CDR3 length: 14 amino acids. The CDR3 protein is CASSPNRANGELFF. The CDR3 DNA sequence: TGTGCCAGCAGCCCTAACAGGGCTAACGGGGAGCTGTTTTTT.

The chain recombines TRBV29-1 with TRBJ2-3, with unresolved D. The germline V gene has CDR1 SQVTM and CDR2 ANQGSEA. V gave up 4 bases and J gave up 0 bases, with 8 bases separating them. The CDR3 totals 13 residues. The CDR3 is CSVGYGSTDTQYF. The CDR3 bases are TGCAGCGTTGGCTACGGGAGCACAGATACGCAGTATTTT.

Here the CDR3 DNA reads TGTGCCAGCAGCTTAGCCGGCTCTACGTCCTACAATGAGCAGTTCTTC. Translated, it gives CASSLAGSTSYNEQFF. This chain links TRBV7-6 with TRBJ2-1; D is unresolved. The CDR3 sequence is 16 residues long. V lost 0 bases and J lost 1, with 10 bases in between. CDR1 and CDR2 (germline): SGHVS, FNYEAQ.

This clone was seen once. The chain links TRBV7-2 to TRBJ2-5; D is unresolved. V was clipped by 5 bases and J by 1 base, with 2 bases between them. This CDR3 is 11 amino acids long. CDR1 is SGHTA, CDR2 FQGNSA, per germline. The CDR3 DNA sequence: TGTGCCAGCAGCCCCCAAGAGACCCAGTACTTC. Its protein is CASSPQETQYF.

This clone was counted only a few times. The rearrangement joins TRBV4-1 to TRBJ1-1; no clear D. V was pared by 0 bases and J by 9 bases, with 11 bases between. There are 13 residues in the CDR3. Germline V gene sequence: CDR1 MGHRA, CDR2 YSYEKL. The CDR3 reads CASSQEFTQKAFF. The DNA of the CDR3 is TGCGCCAGCAGCCAAGAGTTCACCCAGAAAGCTTTCTTT.

The chain recombines TRBV23-1 with TRBJ1-4; no definite D call. TRBV23-1 falls under the ORF class, with uncertain function. This CDR3 has 15 amino acids. Deletions cut 2 bases from V and 3 bases from J, with 10 bases between. CDR3 residues: CASSQTQSANEKLFF. The DNA for the CDR3 is TGCGCCAGCAGTCAAACACAGAGTGCTAATGAAAAACTGTTTTTT.

The CDR3 spells CSVEDLAGNGYTF. The CDR3 bases are TGCAGCGTTGAAGATCTTGCAGGGAATGGCTACACCTTC. The rearrangement links TRBV29-1 to TRBJ1-2; D possibly corresponds to TRBD1 (5 bases). The V gene's germline CDR1 is SQVTM and CDR2 ANQGSEA. The CDR3 has 13 residues. The germline V and J ends were trimmed by 0 bases and 6 bases, with 11 bases remaining between them.

The chain combines TRBV6-5 with TRBJ1-6; no firm D call. V was cut by 4 bases and J by 6 bases, with 10 bases left in between. CDR3 size: 14 residues. The germline V gene encodes CDR1 MNHEY and CDR2 SVGAGI. CDR3 nucleotide sequence: TGTGCCAGCAGTTCAAACCTAAGTAATTCACCCCTCCACTTT. Residues: CASSSNLSNSPLHF.

V gene TRBV6-1 combines with J gene TRBJ1-3; D gene unclear. In germline, CDR1 is MNHNS, CDR2 SASEGT. The CDR3 spans 13 residues. The V end lost 7 bases, the J end lost 2 bases, and 9 bases lay between the germline ends. The CDR3 loop reads CASNRVAGNTIYF. The CDR3 DNA is TGTGCCAGCAATCGGGTAGCTGGAAACACCATATATTTT.

V usage is TRBV7-9 and J usage is TRBJ2-5, with D hard to call. Germline loops: CDR1 SEHNR, CDR2 FQNEAQ (reference sequence). Deletions cut 7 bases from V and 5 bases from J, with 11 bases between. The CDR3 is 12 amino acids. The CDR3 nucleotides read TGTGCCAGCACCAGTGTCGGGGAGACCCAGTACTTC. This gives the protein CASTSVGETQYF.